Listed here is a single TCR beta chain. The antigen remains unidentified. These data belong to a study of healthy donors' naive CD4 and CD8 T cells. Findings and limits, study-wide: Around 13% of CD4/CD8 propensity variance appeared explained by V, J and CDR3 charge. Negatively charged CDR3s marked CD8+ lineage; positively charged CDR3s marked CD4+ lineage.

The germline CDR1 and CDR2 sequences are SQVTM and ANQGSEA. The CDR3 spans 15 residues. V shed 0 bases and J 2 bases; nucleotides not matched to a gene: 6. Sorting defined naive CD4+ as CD4+CD8-CD45RO-CD45RA+ and naive CD8+ as CD8+CD4-CD45RA+CD27bright. Starting from around 470 ng of total RNA, TCR libraries were made with linear amplification. Each CDR3 protein is one row after TCRdb ran MiXCR on the reads. The table records 150,000 to 200,000 distinct CDR3 sequences, about 70% of them present only once. The sequencing input was naive CD4+ and CD8+ T cells sorted from blood, pooled from several donors. The chain joins TRBV29-1 to TRBJ1-2, with 7 bases matching TRBD1. This receptor was identified in a pool of human donors in good health; the sample pools cells from several healthy donors. CDR3 sequence (DNA): TGCAGCGTTGAAGACAGGGGGTTGGGGAACTATGGCTACACCTTC. It translates to CSVEDRGLGNYGYTF.